The clone carrying this T cell receptor (beta chain) was counted many times. Its specificity is unknown. The CDR3 is 13 residues long. V dropped 1 base and J dropped 7 bases, with 11 bases sitting between them. CDR1 and CDR2 from the germline V gene are LGHDT and YNNKEL (reference sequence). This record comes from a study of identical twins. Overall study results and limits: Donors were not followed over many years; analysis was cross-sectional. Excess sharing by twins proved weaker in beta out-of-frame sequences.

A universal primer site came from template switching; cDNA carried unique molecular identifiers. Each CDR3 protein gets one entry after TCRdb re-called the 5' RACE reads with MiXCR. The sample gives 640,000 or so distinct CDR3 sequences, approximately 6.1% of which show up once; 1.5% to 2% is in the top ten. The source material was naive T cells sorted from blood. This chain uses TRBV3-1 with TRBJ2-7; the D gene is possibly TRBD2 (5 bases). The clonotype originates from a man aged 18 to 30 in good health. CDR3 sequence reads: CASSQVWEKEQYF. Here the CDR3 DNA reads TGTGCCAGCAGCCAAGTATGGGAGAAAGAGCAGTACTTC.